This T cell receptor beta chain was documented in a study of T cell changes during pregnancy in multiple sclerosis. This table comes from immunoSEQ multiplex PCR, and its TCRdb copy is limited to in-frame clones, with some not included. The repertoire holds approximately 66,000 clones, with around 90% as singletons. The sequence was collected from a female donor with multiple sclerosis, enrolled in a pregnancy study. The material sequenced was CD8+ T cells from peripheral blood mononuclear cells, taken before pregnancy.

The CDR3 loop reads CASSSKLAGLYNEQFF. The CDR3 bases are TGTGCCAGCAGCTCAAAACTAGCGGGCTTGTACAATGAGCAGTTCTTC. The gene calls are TRBV7-8 and TRBJ2-1, with 9 bases aligning to TRBD2. Germline loops: CDR1 SGHVS, CDR2 FQNEAQ. The CDR3 is 16 amino acids. Unmatched junction bases numbered 8, after V lost 4 bases and J lost 4 bases.